This TCR beta chain comes out of a study of cytomegalovirus exposure and HLA in healthy donors. About this clone: Its matching antigen is unknown. This could be a read error, since a much larger clone is one nucleotide away.

Sequencing was performed with immunoSEQ multiplex PCR; in TCRdb, only in-frame clones are kept and a portion is missing. The profile shows fewer than 150,000 clones, almost 90% of them singletons. These donors were members of the roughly 120-subject validation cohort, a group separate from the approximately 670-subject first cohort. Study-level points and caveats: It was confirmed in vitro that a few of the CMV-associated chains were specific for CMV antigens. Cytomegalovirus-associated TCR beta chains were listed, numbering more than 150. A classifier reportedly called cytomegalovirus status with high sensitivity and specificity.

This CDR3 has 15 residues. Germline CDR1 and CDR2: MRHNA and SNTAGT. The V and J ends lost 5 bases and 0 bases, in that order; junction bases with no gene match: 1. The clonotype was recovered from a woman between 18 and 29 years old in good health and CMV-seropositive. The V and J genes are TRBV6-4 and TRBJ2-3, with TRBD2 identical over 11 bases. Sequenced sample: PBMCs. The CDR3, as DNA: TGTGCCAGCAGTCGGACTAGCGGGAGCACAGATACGCAGTATTTT. As protein: CASSRTSGSTDTQYF.